Listed here is a single T cell receptor beta chain. Its antigen is still unknown. This entry belongs to a study of T cells in localized non-small cell lung cancer. The study, taken as a whole, reports: Longer overall survival was linked to higher blood T cell density. Heterogeneity is still possible, as just one tumor region was sequenced. Exceeding tumor, uninvolved adjacent lung had the highest T cell clonality. There were a median roughly 60 of the top 100 tumor clones appearing in adjacent lung.

Trimming stripped 8 bases from V and 2 bases from J, with 11 bases between. The CDR3 runs to 12 residues. Germline CDR1 and CDR2: SQVTM and ANQGSEA. The table came from immunoSEQ multiplex PCR; TCRdb's copy has only in-frame clones and leaves some out. The sample consists of about 33,000 clones, about nine tenths of them appearing once. Specimen: peripheral blood mononuclear cells, collected before any cancer treatment. The chain recombines TRBV29-1 with TRBJ2-3; maybe TRBD1 (5 bases). The receptor comes from a man aged 35-75 years with stage III lung adenocarcinoma. As DNA, the CDR3 is TGCAGCCGATCAGGGAACACAGATACGCAGTATTTT. It yields the protein CSRSGNTDTQYF.